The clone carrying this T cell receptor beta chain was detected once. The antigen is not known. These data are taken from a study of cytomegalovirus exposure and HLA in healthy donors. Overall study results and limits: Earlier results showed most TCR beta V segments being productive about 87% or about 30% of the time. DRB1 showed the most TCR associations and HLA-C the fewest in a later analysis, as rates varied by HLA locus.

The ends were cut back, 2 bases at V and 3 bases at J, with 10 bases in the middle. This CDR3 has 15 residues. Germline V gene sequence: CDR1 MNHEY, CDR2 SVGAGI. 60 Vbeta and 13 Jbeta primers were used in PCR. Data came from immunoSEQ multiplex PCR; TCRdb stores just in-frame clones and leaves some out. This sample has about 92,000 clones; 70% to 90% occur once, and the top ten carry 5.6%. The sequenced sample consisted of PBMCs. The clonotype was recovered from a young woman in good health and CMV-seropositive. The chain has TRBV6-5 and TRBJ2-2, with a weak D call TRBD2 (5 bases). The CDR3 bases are TGTGCCAGCAGTTACGGGGAGAGGGACACCGGGGAGCTGTTTTTT. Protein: CASSYGERDTGELFF.